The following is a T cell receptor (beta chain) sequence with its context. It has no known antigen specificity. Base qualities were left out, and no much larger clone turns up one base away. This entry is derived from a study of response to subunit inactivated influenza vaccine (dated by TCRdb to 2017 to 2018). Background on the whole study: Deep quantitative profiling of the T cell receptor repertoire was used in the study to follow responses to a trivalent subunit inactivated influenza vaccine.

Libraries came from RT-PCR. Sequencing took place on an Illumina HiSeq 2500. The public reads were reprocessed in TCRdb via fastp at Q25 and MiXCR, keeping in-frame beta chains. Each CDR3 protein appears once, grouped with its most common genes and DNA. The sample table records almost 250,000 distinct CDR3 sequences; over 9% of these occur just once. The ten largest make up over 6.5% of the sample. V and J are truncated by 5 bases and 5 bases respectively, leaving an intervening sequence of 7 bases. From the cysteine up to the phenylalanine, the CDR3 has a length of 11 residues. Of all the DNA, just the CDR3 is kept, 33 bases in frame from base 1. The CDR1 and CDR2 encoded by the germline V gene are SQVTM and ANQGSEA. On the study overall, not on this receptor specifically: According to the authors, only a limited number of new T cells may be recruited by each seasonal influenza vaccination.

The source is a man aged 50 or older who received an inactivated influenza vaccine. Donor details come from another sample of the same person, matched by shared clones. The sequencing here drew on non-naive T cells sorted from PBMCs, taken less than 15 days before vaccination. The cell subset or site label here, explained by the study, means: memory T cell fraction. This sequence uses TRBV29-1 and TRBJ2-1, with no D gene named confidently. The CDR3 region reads CSVPNNNEQFF. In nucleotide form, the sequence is TGCAGCGTTCCTAATAACAATGAGCAGTTCTTC.